This TCR beta chain is drawn from a study of blood T cell repertoires in COVID-19. This table comes from immunoSEQ multiplex PCR, and its TCRdb copy is limited to in-frame clones, with some not included. In the table there are tens of thousands of clones, over 75% of which are singletons. The CDR3 is 16 residues long. The V and J ends lost 4 bases and 3 bases, in that order; junction bases with no gene match: 8. Germline lookup yields CDR1 MNHNS and CDR2 SASEGT. The chain combines TRBV6-1 with TRBJ2-2; 7 bases align to TRBD1. Sample: peripheral blood. This TCR was recovered from a human donor in a cohort sampled during active COVID-19. The CDR3: CASSGPTGLHTGELFF. CDR3 coding DNA: TGTGCCAGCAGTGGACCGACAGGGTTACACACCGGGGAGCTGTTTTTT.